This T cell receptor beta chain was captured in a study of blood T cell repertoires in COVID-19. Study in general: In Cohort 3, a recovered donor had either two negative PCRs, clearance, or symptom resolution. Sample material is recorded as cDNA or gDNA derived from T cells, B-cell-depleted T cells, or PBMCs.

TCRdb's copy holds only in-frame clones and misses some; the assay was immunoSEQ multiplex PCR. The sample holds approximately 200,000 clones, roughly 87% seen once. V trimming: 5 bases; J trimming: 4 bases; junction bases outside the gene matches: 8. This CDR3 has 15 amino acids. Germline V gene lookup returns CDR1 LNHDA and CDR2 SQIVND (reference sequence). Across 24 US areas, participants ranged in age from about 18 to 90 years. Clinical history reported by participants formed the basis on which cohorts were assigned. This clonotype was obtained from a man in his thirties or forties in a cohort exposed to, infected with or recovered from COVID-19 (not recorded which). The chain is built from TRBV19 and TRBJ2-1; 7 bases line up with TRBD2. Specimen: PBMCs or T cells enriched from blood (not recorded which). The DNA of the CDR3 is TGTGCCAGTAGTTATCGAGTCGGGGGGTACAATGAGCAGTTCTTC. It encodes CASSYRVGGYNEQFF.